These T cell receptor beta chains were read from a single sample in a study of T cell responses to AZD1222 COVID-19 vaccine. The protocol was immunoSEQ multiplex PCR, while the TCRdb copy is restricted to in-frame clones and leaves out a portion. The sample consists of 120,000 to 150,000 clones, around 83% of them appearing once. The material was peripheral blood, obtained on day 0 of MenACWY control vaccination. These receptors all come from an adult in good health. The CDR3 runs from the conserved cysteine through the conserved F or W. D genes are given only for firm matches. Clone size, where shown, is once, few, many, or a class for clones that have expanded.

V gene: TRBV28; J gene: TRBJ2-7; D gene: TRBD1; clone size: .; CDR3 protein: CASSLGSQGELF; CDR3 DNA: TGTGCCAGCAGTTTGGGAAGTCAGGGGGAATTGTTC
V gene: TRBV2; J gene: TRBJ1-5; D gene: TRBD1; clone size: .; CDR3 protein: CASVGGRGLDQPQHF; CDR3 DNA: TGTGCCAGCGTGGGGGGCAGGGGGTTGGATCAGCCCCAGCATTTT
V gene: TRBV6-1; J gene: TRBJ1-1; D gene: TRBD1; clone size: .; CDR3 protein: CASSERRGAEAFF; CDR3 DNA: TGTGCCAGCAGTGAACGCAGGGGGGCCGAAGCTTTCTTT
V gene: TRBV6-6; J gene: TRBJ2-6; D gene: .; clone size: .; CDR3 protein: CASSPRGGLSGANVLTF; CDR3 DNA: TGTGCCAGCAGTCCTAGGGGGGGTCTGTCTGGGGCCAACGTCCTGACTTTC
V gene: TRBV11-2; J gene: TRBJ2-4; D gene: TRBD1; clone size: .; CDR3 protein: CASSLVGQGAYKNIQYF; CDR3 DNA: TGTGCCAGCAGCTTAGTGGGGCAGGGGGCTTACAAAAACATTCAGTACTTC
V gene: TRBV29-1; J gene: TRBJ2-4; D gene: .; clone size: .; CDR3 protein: CSVLDGPKNIQYF; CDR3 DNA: TGCAGCGTCCTGGACGGTCCCAAAAACATTCAGTACTTC
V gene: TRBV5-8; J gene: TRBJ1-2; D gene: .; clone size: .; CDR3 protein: CASSYDRGYGYTF; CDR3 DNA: TGTGCCAGCAGTTACGATAGGGGCTATGGCTACACCTTC
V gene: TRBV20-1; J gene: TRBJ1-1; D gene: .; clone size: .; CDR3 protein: CSVPSNTEAFF; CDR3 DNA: TGCAGTGTCCCATCGAACACTGAAGCTTTCTTT
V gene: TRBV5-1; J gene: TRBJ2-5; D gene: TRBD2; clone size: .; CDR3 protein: CASSPVGGGPQETQYF; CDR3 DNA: TGCGCCAGCAGCCCTGTCGGGGGGGGCCCCCAAGAGACCCAGTACTTC
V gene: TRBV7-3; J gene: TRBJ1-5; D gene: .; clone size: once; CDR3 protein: CASSLELRPLSGNQPQHF; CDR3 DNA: TGTGCCAGCAGCTTGGAGTTAAGGCCCTTAAGTGGCAATCAGCCCCAGCATTTT
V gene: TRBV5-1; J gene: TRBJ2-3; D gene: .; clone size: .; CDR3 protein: CASSLAGRGADTQYF; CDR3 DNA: TGCGCCAGCAGCTTGGCCGGGCGGGGTGCAGATACGCAGTATTTT
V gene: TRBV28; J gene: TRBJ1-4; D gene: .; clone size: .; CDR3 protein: CASSSPRGGGEEGGEKLFF; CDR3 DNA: TGTGCCAGCAGTTCCCCCCGGGGGGGAGGGGAGGAAGGAGGGGAAAAACTGTTTTTT
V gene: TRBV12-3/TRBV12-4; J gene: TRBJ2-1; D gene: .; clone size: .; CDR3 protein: CASSLGRYNEQFF; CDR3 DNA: TGTGCCAGCAGTTTAGGCAGGTACAATGAGCAGTTCTTC
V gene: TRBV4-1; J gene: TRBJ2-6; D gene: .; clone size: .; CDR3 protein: CASSQGRRNGANVLTF; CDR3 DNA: TGCGCCAGCAGCCAAGGGCGACGGAATGGGGCCAACGTCCTGACTTTC
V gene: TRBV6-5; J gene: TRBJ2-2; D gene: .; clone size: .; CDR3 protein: CASTRLRGAGELFF; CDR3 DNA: TGTGCCAGCACCAGATTGAGGGGGGCCGGGGAGCTGTTTTTT
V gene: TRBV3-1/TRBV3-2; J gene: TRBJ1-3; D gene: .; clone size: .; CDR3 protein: CASSRFNRHSGNTIYF; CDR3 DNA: TGTGCCAGCAGCCGATTTAATCGTCACTCTGGAAACACCATATATTTT
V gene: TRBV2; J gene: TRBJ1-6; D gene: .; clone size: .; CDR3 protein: CASSVSGIGGSPLHF; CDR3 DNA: TGTGCCAGCAGTGTTAGCGGGATAGGGGGTTCACCCCTCCACTTT